Following are 16 T cell receptor beta chains from one sample sequenced in a study of blood T cell repertoires in COVID-19. Sequenced by immunoSEQ multiplex PCR; TCRdb stores in-frame clones only, minus some. The top ten clones hold roughly 9.8% of a sample with 150,000 to 200,000 clones, approximately 85% of them seen once. The sample comprised peripheral blood. The receptors shown here come from a human donor with active or convalescent COVID-19. The donor label of this sample is uncertain.

The V call is TRBV7-7, the J call TRBJ2-2, with D possibly matching TRBD1 (6 bases). V was clipped by 0 bases and J by 6 bases, with 14 bases between them. Germline CDR1 and CDR2: SSHAT and FNYEAQ (reference sequence). This CDR3 has 16 amino acids. As DNA, the CDR3 is TGTGCCAGCAGCTTAGCGCAGAGGTCAGGGGCCGGGGAGCTGTTTTTT. As protein: CASSLAQRSGAGELFF.

This sequence joins TRBV5-4 and TRBJ1-2; 7 bases are shared with TRBD1. Germline loops: CDR1 SGHNT, CDR2 YYREEE (reference sequence). Trimming cost V 8 bases and J 8 bases; bases outside gene matches: 15. CDR3 length: 14 residues. This CDR3 reads CASTPQGGFEGYTF. The CDR3 DNA follows: TGTGCCAGTACCCCCCAAGGGGGCTTTGAGGGCTACACCTTC. The whole variable domain, filled in from reference TRBV5-4 and TRBJ1-2, reads ETGVTQSPTHLIKTRGQQVTLRCSSQSGHNTVSWYQQALGQGPQFIFQYYREEENGRGNFPPRFSGLQFPNYSSELNVNALELDDSALYLCASTPQGGFEGYTFGSGTRLTVV.

The V call is TRBV4-1, the J call TRBJ1-6; D perhaps matches TRBD1 (5 bases). V lost 0 bases and J lost 10, with 16 bases in between. The CDR3 covers 16 residues. CDR1 is MGHRA, CDR2 YSYEKL, per germline. Here the CDR3 reads CASSQDSGQGGSPLHF. The CDR3 bases are TGCGCCAGCAGCCAAGATAGTGGCCAGGGAGGGTCACCCCTCCACTTT.

The rearrangement joins TRBV9 to TRBJ2-1; 11 bases match TRBD2. The CDR3 is made up of 18 amino acids. The trim removed 4 bases at V and 0 bases at J, leaving 9 bases unmatched. CDR1 and CDR2 from the germline V gene are SGDLS and YYNGEE. The CDR3 spells CASSSSLAGAFSYNEQFF. Written as DNA, the CDR3 is TGTGCCAGCAGCTCCTCACTAGCGGGGGCCTTCTCCTACAATGAGCAGTTCTTC.

The chain joins TRBV2 to TRBJ2-1, with TRBD2 matching over 9 bases. This CDR3 is 16 amino acids long. In germline, CDR1 is SNHLY, CDR2 FYNNEI. With 6 bases clipped from V and 7 bases from J, the junction kept 13 bases outside the gene matches. This CDR3 reads CASSDSGGLLSNEQFF. CDR3 nucleotide sequence: TGTGCCAGCAGCGATAGCGGGGGCCTTCTCTCGAATGAGCAGTTCTTC. The variable domain in full, completed from reference TRBV2 and TRBJ2-1, reads EPEVTQTPSHQVTQMGQEVILRCVPISNHLYFYWYRQILGQKVEFLVSFYNNEISEKSEIFDDQFSVERPDGSNFTLKIRSTKLEDSAMYFCASSDSGGLLSNEQFFGPGTRLTVL.

This clone was recorded a few times. This rearrangement joins TRBV4-2 to TRBJ2-1, with 8 bases lining up with TRBD2. The germline gives CDR1 LGHNA, CDR2 YNFKEQ. This CDR3 comprises 15 residues. With 4 bases clipped from V and 12 bases from J, the junction kept 14 bases outside the gene matches. The CDR3 loop reads CASSLSQPAGGPQFF. The CDR3 DNA follows: TGTGCCAGCAGCCTTTCCCAGCCCGCGGGGGGCCCGCAGTTCTTC.

V gene TRBV11-3 combines with J gene TRBJ2-1; 7 bases map to TRBD2. V lost 3 bases to trimming and J lost 4 bases; unmatched junction nucleotides: 3. There are 14 residues in the CDR3. From germline, CDR1 is SGHNT and CDR2 YENEEA. For the CDR3, the DNA is TGTGCCAGCAGCTTTAGCGGGTTTTACAATGAGCAGTTCTTC. This translates into CASSFSGFYNEQFF.

The chain recombines TRBV9 with TRBJ2-2, with D hard to call. From germline, CDR1 is SGDLS and CDR2 YYNGEE. Trimming shortened V by 0 bases and J by 4 bases, and 7 bases separated the two germline ends. The CDR3 loop spans 14 amino acids. In DNA form, the CDR3 reads TGTGCCAGCAGCGTAGACTTGCCCACCGGGGAGCTGTTTTTT. This codes for CASSVDLPTGELFF.

The chain joins TRBV5-1 to TRBJ2-7, with D possibly being TRBD2 (7 bases). Germline CDR1 is SGHRS and CDR2 is YFSETQ. Trimming took 5 bases from V and 4 from J, leaving 19 bases between them. The CDR3 length is 15 residues. The CDR3 nucleotides read TGCGCCAGCAGGGTACAGTGGGGGGGCGCGTACGAGCAGTACTTC. Residues: CASRVQWGGAYEQYF.

This clone was detected once. V gene TRBV7-2 combines with J gene TRBJ1-2; D ambiguous. Germline V gene lookup returns CDR1 SGHTA and CDR2 FQGNSA. The CDR3 length is 12 residues. V shed 1 base and J shed 11 bases, with 11 bases lying between them. CDR3 protein: CASSLGYTDYTF. In nucleotides, the CDR3 is TGTGCCAGCAGCTTAGGTTACACAGATTACACCTTC.

The chain joins TRBV5-1 to TRBJ2-3; 7 bases fit TRBD2. CDR3 length: 18 amino acids. Germline CDR1 reads SGHRS; CDR2 reads YFSETQ. With V trimmed by 0 bases and J by 2 bases, 12 bases remained unmatched. CDR3 DNA sequence: TGCGCCAGCAGCTTGGCACGGCGGACTAGAGCTCCCACAGATACGCAGTATTTT. Encoded protein: CASSLARRTRAPTDTQYF.

The chain is built from TRBV5-4 and TRBJ2-1; perhaps TRBD1 as D (6 bases). CDR1 is SGHNT and CDR2 is YYREEE in the germline V gene (reference sequence). V was clipped by 4 bases and J by 4 bases, with 15 bases between them. The CDR3 length is 15 residues. The DNA for the CDR3 is TGTGCCAGCAGCCTTTTGGACAGCGGTTACAATGAGCAGTTCTTC. It translates to CASSLLDSGYNEQFF.

The genes are TRBV10-1 and TRBJ1-4, with D possibly matching TRBD1 (5 bases). The V gene's germline CDR1 is WNHNN and CDR2 SYGVQD (reference sequence). Trimming removed 4 bases at V and 5 bases at J, with 8 bases between. The CDR3 runs to 13 residues. CDR3 sequence (DNA): TGCGCCAGCAGTGCCTCAGGGAATGAAAAACTGTTTTTT. This gives the protein CASSASGNEKLFF.

This chain joins TRBV24-1 and TRBJ2-2, with 7 bases aligning to TRBD1. Germline V gene data show CDR1 as KGHDR and CDR2 as SFDVKD. The CDR3 contains 14 residues. The V segment lost 6 bases and the J segment 6 bases; nucleotides outside the gene matches: 6. The chain's CDR3 is CATSPGGLSGELFF. CDR3 nucleotides: TGTGCCACCAGTCCAGGGGGTTTATCCGGGGAGCTGTTTTTT.

The rearrangement joins TRBV7-9 to TRBJ2-7, with 11 bases fitting TRBD2. This CDR3 has 15 residues. After removal of 4 bases from V and 4 bases from J, the junction contained 6 bases not matched to a gene. Per the germline V gene, CDR1 is SEHNR and CDR2 is FQNEAQ (reference sequence). The CDR3 nucleotides read TGTGCCAGCAGCTGGCTAGCGGGGGGACGATACGAGCAGTACTTC. Translating it yields CASSWLAGGRYEQYF. The entire variable domain, with the rest obtained from reference TRBV7-9 and TRBJ2-7, is as follows: DTGVSQNPRHKITKRGQNVTFRCDPISEHNRLYWYRQTLGQGPEFLTYFQNEAQLEKSRLLSDRFSAERPKGSFSTLEIQRTEQGDSAMYLCASSWLAGGRYEQYFGPGTRLTVT.

This sequence joins TRBV5-6 and TRBJ1-2, with 7 bases aligning to TRBD1. The CDR3 is 13 residues long. Germline lookup yields CDR1 SGHDT and CDR2 YYEEEE. Germline trimming cut 4 bases from V and 6 bases from J; bases unmatched to any gene: 6. The CDR3 bases are TGTGCCAGCAGCCGGACAGGTTATAATGGCTACACCTTC. This translates into CASSRTGYNGYTF. The entire variable domain, with the rest obtained from reference TRBV5-6 and TRBJ1-2, is as follows: DAGVTQSPTHLIKTRGQQVTLRCSPKSGHDTVSWYQQALGQGPQFIFQYYEEEERQRGNFPDRFSGHQFPNYSSELNVNALLLGDSALYLCASSRTGYNGYTFGSGTRLTVV.